One sample yielded the 28 T cell receptor beta chains listed below, sequenced in a study of post-analysis software for immune sequencing data. TCR beta libraries were prepared from cDNA with unique molecular identifiers. TCRdb analysed the PCR reads with MiXCR anew, one entry per CDR3 protein. The sample lists about 770,000 distinct CDR3 sequences, about 45% occurring once. No antigen has been identified for these receptors. Findings and limits, study-wide: A handful of TRBV segments, including TRBV5-6, TRBV5-1 and TRBV20-1, were more frequent in patients than controls.

The sequencing sample was made of blood. The receptors derive from a girl aged 5-17 years with multiple sclerosis.

This clonotype was counted a few times. The chain uses TRBV4-3 and TRBJ2-7, with TRBD1 matching 10 bases. Germline trimming cut 0 bases from V and 4 bases from J; bases unmatched to any gene: 9. The CDR3 has 17 amino acids. Looked up from germline, CDR1 is LGHNA and CDR2 is YSLEER. The CDR3 DNA reads TGCGCCAGCAGCCAAGAATTCTCGGACAGGGGGAATTACGAGCAGTACTTC. Its protein is CASSQEFSDRGNYEQYF.

The gene calls are TRBV7-2 and TRBJ1-5, with D maybe TRBD1 (5 bases). CDR3 length: 14 amino acids. The germline V gene has CDR1 SGHTA and CDR2 FQGNSA. Trimming pared 5 bases from V and 2 bases from J, leaving 10 bases between. This chain's CDR3 is CASSPLTGNQPQHF. The CDR3 bases are TGTGCCAGCAGCCCTTTGACAGGCAATCAGCCCCAGCATTTT.

This clonotype occurred a few times. The chain is built from TRBV6-6 and TRBJ2-5, with 9 bases matching TRBD1. The DNA end is a closer match to TRBJ2-7, so the J assignment may be wrong. This CDR3 has 14 amino acids. The germline V gene has CDR1 MNHNY and CDR2 SVGAGI (reference sequence). DNA for the CDR3: TGTGCCAGCAGCCGGACAGGGGTAGCGCGCGAGCAGTACTTC. Translated: CASSRTGVAREQYF.

The rearrangement links TRBV27 to TRBJ1-2; D call uncertain. The germline V and J ends were trimmed by 0 bases and 4 bases, with 12 bases remaining between them. Germline V gene data show CDR1 as MNHEY and CDR2 as SMNVEV (reference sequence). This CDR3 has 15 amino acids. The CDR3 spells CASSLSSPEVYGYTF. DNA of the CDR3: TGTGCCAGCAGTTTATCGTCTCCAGAAGTCTATGGCTACACCTTC.

This CDR3 reads CSVEDLGGRAYEQYF. The DNA of the CDR3 is TGCAGCGTTGAAGATCTGGGCGGGAGGGCCTACGAGCAGTACTTC. The rearrangement joins TRBV29-1 to TRBJ2-7, with 9 bases that match TRBD2. Germline V gene sequence: CDR1 SQVTM, CDR2 ANQGSEA. This CDR3 has 15 amino acids. Trimming removed 0 bases from V and 2 bases from J; junction bases left unmatched: 5.

This clonotype was detected only once. This rearrangement joins TRBV11-2 to TRBJ2-1, with D uncertain. V lost 0 bases and J 10 bases, leaving 10 bases between the germline ends. CDR1 is SGHAT and CDR2 is FQNNGV in the germline V gene. CDR3 length: 13 residues. DNA for the CDR3: TGTGCCAGCAGCTTAGACACCTCCTACGAGCAGTTCTTC. Its protein product is CASSLDTSYEQFF.

The table lists this clonotype with a count of one. The rearrangement links TRBV28 to TRBJ2-5; D is ambiguous. The J call is in doubt because the DNA end fits TRBJ2-7 better. The CDR3 has 15 amino acids. Germline lookup yields CDR1 MDHEN and CDR2 SYDVKM. CDR3 nucleotides: TGTGCCAGCAGTTTCATAGGCCAGTCCCCATACGAGCAGTACTTC. As protein: CASSFIGQSPYEQYF.

V and J are TRBV7-2 and TRBJ2-7; 7 bases align to TRBD1. The ends lost 5 bases at V and 0 bases at J; junction bases unmatched: 7. Looked up from germline, CDR1 is SGHTA and CDR2 is FQGNSA. CDR3 length: 15 amino acids. The CDR3 reads CASSIDRALSYEQYF. CDR3 nucleotides: TGTGCCAGCAGCATCGACAGGGCCCTCTCCTACGAGCAGTACTTC.

This clonotype was seen more than once but under ten times. CDR3 region: CSVGGGDTDTQYF. DNA of the CDR3: TGCAGCGTTGGTGGGGGAGACACAGATACGCAGTATTTT. V is TRBV29-1 and J is TRBJ2-3; perhaps D is TRBD1 or TRBD2 (5 bases each). CDR1 is SQVTM and CDR2 is ANQGSEA in the germline V gene. This CDR3 has 13 residues. Trimming pared 4 bases from V and 2 bases from J, leaving 10 bases between.

The table lists this clonotype with a count of one. The junction departs from germline at one end; a sequencing error may be responsible. The chain carries TRBV5-5 and TRBJ1-4; D is undetermined. Germline CDR1 reads SGHKS; CDR2 reads YYEKEE (reference sequence). The CDR3 has 15 amino acids. The CDR3 region is CTSSGHWPANEKLFF. For the CDR3, the DNA is TGTACCAGCAGCGGGCATTGGCCGGCTAATGAAAAACTGTTTTTT.

The V gene is TRBV20-1, the J gene TRBJ2-1; D gene uncertain. V lost 3 bases and J lost 3, with 15 bases in between. The CDR3 totals 15 residues. CDR1 is DFQATT, CDR2 SNEGSKA, per germline (reference sequence). CDR3 residues: CSASRFGGNYNEQFF. The CDR3 DNA is TGCAGTGCTAGTCGATTTGGTGGGAACTACAATGAGCAGTTCTTC.

The rearrangement joins TRBV20-1 to TRBJ1-4; no definite D call. CDR1 DFQATT and CDR2 SNEGSKA come from the germline V gene (reference sequence). The CDR3 consists of 13 residues. The V and J ends lost 6 bases and 7 bases respectively, with 15 bases between them. CDR3 protein: CSAKNPRVEKLFF. The CDR3 region has the DNA TGCAGTGCGAAAAATCCGAGGGTTGAAAAACTGTTTTTT.

The rearrangement joins TRBV21-1 to TRBJ1-4. TRBV21-1 is termed a pseudogene. CDR3 length equals 15 residues. CDR3 DNA sequence: TGTGCCAGCAGCAACGGACGGGCCCTGAATGAAAAACTGTTTTTT. It codes for CASSNGRALNEKLFF.

The sample holds many counts of this clonotype. The V call is TRBV20-1, the J call TRBJ2-1, with D possibly being TRBD2 (6 bases). Looked up from germline, CDR1 is DFQATT and CDR2 is SNEGSKA (reference sequence). The CDR3 consists of 13 residues. V shed 7 bases and J shed 6 bases, with 16 bases lying between them. Here the CDR3 DNA reads TGCAGTGGGGCCGGGGGAGCGGTCAATGAGCAGTTCTTC. Protein sequence: CSGAGGAVNEQFF.

This clonotype was counted at least ten times. The chain carries TRBV29-1 and TRBJ2-7, with TRBD1 matching over 11 bases. This CDR3 region has 11 residues. The germline gives CDR1 SQVTM, CDR2 ANQGSEA. Trimming at V came to 7 bases and at J to 9 bases, leaving 5 bases not matched to a gene. Here the CDR3 DNA reads TGCAGCGCTGGGACAGGGGGTTTGCAGTACTTC. Translating it yields CSAGTGGLQYF.

This clonotype was recorded many times. The rearrangement links TRBV12-3 or TRBV12-4 to TRBJ2-3, with TRBD1 matching 9 bases. The J segment lost 0 bases and the V segment lost 5 bases, leaving 3 bases of the junction unmatched. The CDR3 totals 15 residues. CDR3 coding DNA: TGTGCCAGCAGTCCTGGACAGGGGAGCACAGATACGCAGTATTTT. This sequence encodes CASSPGQGSTDTQYF.

The chain couples TRBV5-1 to TRBJ2-1; TRBD2 agrees at 8 bases. The V and J ends lost 4 bases and 3 bases, in that order; junction bases with no gene match: 6. Germline loops: CDR1 SGHRS, CDR2 YFSETQ. This CDR3 has 15 residues. CDR3 protein: CASSPSGGHYNEQFF. As DNA, the CDR3 is TGCGCCAGCAGCCCCAGCGGGGGCCACTACAATGAGCAGTTCTTC. The variable domain in full, with the rest retrieved from reference TRBV5-1 and TRBJ2-1, is KAGVTQTPRYLIKTRGQQVTLSCSPISGHRSVSWYQQTPGQGLQFLFEYFSETQRNKGNFPGRFSGRQFSNSRSEMNVSTLELGDSALYLCASSPSGGHYNEQFFGPGTRLTVL.

With respect to this clonotype: The junction differs from germline at one of its ends, possibly a read error. J is TRBJ2-6 and V is TRBV2; 9 bases agree with TRBD2. This CDR3 is built from 18 residues. Germline V gene data show CDR1 as SNHLY and CDR2 as FYNNEI. CDR3 protein: CASNLMASGISGANVRTF. The DNA for the CDR3 is TGTGCCAGCAATCTAATGGCTAGCGGGATTTCTGGGGCCAACGTCCGGACTTTC.

V usage is TRBV2 and J usage is TRBJ2-5; 8 bases are shared with TRBD1. The end of the DNA aligns better with TRBJ2-7, so the J call may be wrong. The germline V gene has CDR1 SNHLY and CDR2 FYNNEI. The CDR3 is made up of 14 amino acids. CDR3 sequence reads: CASKKDRALNEQYF. CDR3 nucleotide sequence: TGTGCCAGCAAGAAGGACAGGGCCCTAAACGAGCAGTACTTC.

The chain employs TRBV15 and TRBJ2-1; 10 bases match TRBD2. V lost 3 bases and J lost 9; bases outside the gene matches: 5. The length of the CDR3 is 14 residues. Germline V gene lookup returns CDR1 LNHNV and CDR2 YYDKDF (reference sequence). CDR3 sequence (DNA): TGTGCCACCAGCAGTTCAAGCGGGAGGGCTGAGCAGTTCTTC. Protein: CATSSSSGRAEQFF.

CDR3 amino acids: CASSLGTGFREQYF. Here the CDR3 DNA reads TGTGCCAGCAGTTTAGGGACAGGGTTTAGGGAGCAGTACTTC. The rearrangement joins TRBV12-3 or TRBV12-4 to TRBJ2-7; TRBD1 matches 8 bases. The CDR3 loop spans 14 amino acids. V gave up 1 base and J gave up 7 bases; unmatched junction bases: 6.

The chain combines TRBV7-9 with TRBJ2-7; maybe TRBD1 (6 bases). Germline values: CDR1 SEHNR, CDR2 FQNEAQ (reference sequence). V lost 4 bases and J 3 bases, leaving 10 bases between the germline ends. The CDR3 runs to 13 residues. The CDR3 sequence: CASSSEDSYEQYF. CDR3 bases: TGTGCCAGCAGCTCCGAGGACAGCTACGAGCAGTACTTC.

As regards this clonotype: Its ends do not fully match the called genes, so a read error is possible. The genes are TRBV2 and TRBJ2-5; D gene unclear. Germline V lookup: CDR1 SNHLY, CDR2 FYNNEI. The CDR3 runs 14 residues. The CDR3 loop reads CASSEFISQETLYF. CDR3 DNA: TGTGCCAGCAGTGAATTTATATCCCAAGAGACCCTGTACTTC.

This chain connects TRBV6-2 or TRBV6-3 to TRBJ2-1; D is perhaps TRBD2 (5 bases). The CDR3 is 12 residues long. The ends were cut back, 8 bases at V and 5 bases at J, with 10 bases in the middle. Germline-derived CDR1 and CDR2 are MNHEY and SVGEGT. The CDR3 DNA is TGTGCCAGCGGGGAGCCCAACAATGAGCAGTTCTTC. Its translation is CASGEPNNEQFF.

The rearrangement links TRBV3-1 to TRBJ2-1; 7 bases map to TRBD2. The trim removed 7 bases at V and 0 bases at J, leaving 6 bases unmatched. This CDR3 is 15 amino acids long. Looked up from germline, CDR1 is LGHDT and CDR2 is YNNKEL (reference sequence). The CDR3 reads CASTPSGGSYNEQFF. The CDR3 bases are TGTGCCAGCACCCCTAGCGGAGGCTCCTACAATGAGCAGTTCTTC.

The gene calls are TRBV29-1 and TRBJ2-1; 10 nucleotides agree with TRBD1. This CDR3 is built from 13 residues. From germline, CDR1 is SQVTM and CDR2 ANQGSEA. As DNA, the CDR3 is TGCACCACAGGGACAGGGGATTACAATGAGCAGTTCTTC. Its translation: CTTGTGDYNEQFF.

This clonotype was found a few times. The V gene is TRBV24-1, the J gene TRBJ2-3, with D possibly being TRBD2 (5 bases). Germline CDR1 reads KGHDR; CDR2 reads SFDVKD. This CDR3 comprises 15 residues. Trimming shortened V by 7 bases and J by 0 bases, and 13 bases separated the two germline ends. CDR3 sequence (DNA): TGTGCCACCAGCCAGCGGACCCCTAGCACAGATACGCAGTATTTT. This gives the protein CATSQRTPSTDTQYF.

The J gene is TRBJ1-5, the V gene TRBV7-2; D remains unclear. Trimming cost V 1 base and J 3 bases, with 10 bases left between them. The CDR3 extends over 15 amino acids. In germline, CDR1 is SGHTA, CDR2 FQGNSA. Here the CDR3 reads CASSLGPTPNQPQHF. In DNA form, the CDR3 reads TGTGCCAGCAGCTTAGGACCTACCCCCAATCAGCCCCAGCATTTT.